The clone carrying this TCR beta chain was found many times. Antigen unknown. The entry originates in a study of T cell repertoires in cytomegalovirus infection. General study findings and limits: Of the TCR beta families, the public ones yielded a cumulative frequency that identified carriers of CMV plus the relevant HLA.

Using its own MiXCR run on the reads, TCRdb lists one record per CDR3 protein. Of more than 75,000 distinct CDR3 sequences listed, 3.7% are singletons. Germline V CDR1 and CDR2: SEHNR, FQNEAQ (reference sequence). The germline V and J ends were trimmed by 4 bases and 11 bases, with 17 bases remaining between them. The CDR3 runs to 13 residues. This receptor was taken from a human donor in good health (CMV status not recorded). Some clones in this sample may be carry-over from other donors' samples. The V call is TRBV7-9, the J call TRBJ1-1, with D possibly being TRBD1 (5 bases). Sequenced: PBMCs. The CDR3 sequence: CASSSPSLGAAFF. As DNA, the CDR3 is TGTGCCAGCAGCTCCCCCTCCCTAGGGGCCGCTTTCTTT.